This TCR beta chain was sequenced during a study of blood T cell repertoires in COVID-19 (dated by TCRdb to 2020 to 2022). About the investigation overall: Samples from collaborators originated in the United States, Italy and Spain and spanned both the acute and convalescent phases of COVID-19. The material from the prospective study consisted of cDNA or gDNA derived from T cells, B-cell-depleted T cells, or PBMCs. Deeply sampled blood TCRbeta repertoires from subjects exposed to, actively infected with, or recovered from COVID-19 were included in the dataset. The repertoires were released in a freely available public database intended as a resource for research on the immune response to SARS-CoV-2. The samples were drawn from two sources: the first 160 participants of the ongoing ImmuneRACE study, and over 950 subjects contributed by 6 global collaborators. Nearly every sample came with metadata listing a de-identified subject ID, COVID-19 status, age in years and sex. Where HLA class I and class II types were available, the types were taken from metadata supplied by the sample provider, not from assay-based typing.

V was cut back by 6 bases and J by 7 bases, leaving a gap of 18 bases between them. The CDR3 runs 14 residues from the cysteine to the phenylalanine. Only the CDR3 part of the read is kept: 42 bases, read in frame from the first base. The germline V gene supplies CDR1 MDHEN and CDR2 SYDVKM. About this clone itself: Its antigen is still unknown. No qualities accompany the bases; no much larger clone lies one base away.

Results the study describes overall, beyond this receptor: The quantity of clinical and demographic metadata differed by source and by participant and was supplied without curation.

TCRbeta CDR3 regions were amplified from genomic DNA by means of the immunoSEQ Assay, a bias-controlled multiplex PCR. On the study's bioinformatics: Within the assay, amplification of reference gene primers was used to estimate how many nucleated cells each sample contained. To quantify the absolute abundance of each unique TCRbeta CDR3 rearrangement, sequence reads were collapsed and filtered. For each sample, productive Simpson clonality was calculated as the square root of Simpson's diversity index over productive rearrangements. TCRdb carries this immuneACCESS record with in-frame sequences only. Its versions omit some clonotypes, under half of them owing to an unresolved V gene in the studies checked, with the rest unexplained. That table supplies the V and J calls and clone size; D and trimming were determined from the DNA. In all, the sample holds about 210,000 clones, and 85% of those were seen once. The top ten clones comprise over 15% of the sample.

In the prospective study, participants were about 18 to 90 years old, resided in 25 or so geographic areas of the United States, and were enrolled through a virtual design. In the prospective study, participants were assigned to cohorts based on the clinical history participants reported in a screening survey and a study questionnaire. Recovered participants in ImmuneRACE Cohort 3 were defined by two consecutive negative NP/OP PCR tests, clearance by a healthcare professional, or resolution of symptoms. In the prospective study, mobile phlebotomists collected whole blood, serum and a nasopharyngeal or oropharyngeal swab from each participant. Additional blood draws and questionnaires over an approximately 2-month period could optionally be provided by prospective study participants. Before DNA extraction, prospective study blood samples were shipped either frozen or at room temperature.

The sequence came from a man aged 35-49 years who had recovered from COVID-19. The sequenced material came from PBMCs or T cells enriched from blood (not recorded which). The chain links TRBV28 with TRBJ2-5; the D segment could be TRBD1, given 6 matching bases. CDR3 loop: CASRQIQGRGTQYF. The DNA is TGTGCCAGCAGACAAATACAGGGACGGGGGACCCAGTACTTC.